This TCR beta chain was identified in a study of T cell repertoires in cytomegalovirus infection. In TCRdb, the reads were re-called with MiXCR into one record per CDR3 protein. The sample holds about 920,000 distinct CDR3 sequences, 31% seen once. The CDR3 loop spans 17 amino acids. Germline CDR1 and CDR2: DFQATT and SNEGSKA (reference sequence). Trimming took off 5 bases at V and 2 bases at J, with 22 bases between the two ends. As regards this clonotype: Its antigen is unidentified.

Study-wide points: HLA-C-restricted CMV clonotypes gave the most frequent clonotype in two of eight donors. Totalled public TCR beta family frequency picked out people who carried CMV plus the relevant HLA.

This sequence was found in a human donor in good health (CMV status not recorded). Some clones in this sample may be carry-over from other donors' samples. The sample was cultured CD8+ T cells from PBMCs, taken from culture after CMV antigen stimulation. The chain recombines TRBV20-1 with TRBJ2-1; D might be TRBD2 (6 bases). This CDR3 is CSAPAVEAGTTYNEQFF. The CDR3 nucleotides are TGCAGTGCTCCAGCGGTGGAGGCGGGGACCACCTACAATGAGCAGTTCTTC.